This is a list of T cell receptor beta chains from one sample in a study of blood T cell repertoires in COVID-19. The method was immunoSEQ multiplex PCR; TCRdb's version includes in-frame clones alone and lacks a portion of them. The sample contains roughly 89,000 clones, approximately 80% of which appear only once. The sequencing input was peripheral blood. These receptors were taken from a woman older than 75 with acute or convalescent COVID-19. Each CDR3 is given with its conserved first and last residue.

j_call: TRBJ1-3
v_call: TRBV19
cdr3_aa: CASSIGGWGSGNTIYF

j_call: TRBJ2-2
v_call: TRBV5-1
cdr3_aa: CASSLASGGLSGELFF

j_call: TRBJ1-5
v_call: TRBV19
cdr3_aa: CASSVQVNQPQHF

j_call: TRBJ2-2
v_call: TRBV6-6
cdr3_aa: CASSQQGAWLAGELFF

j_call: TRBJ1-2
v_call: TRBV7-9
cdr3_aa: CASSLGAGNGYTF

j_call: TRBJ2-5
v_call: TRBV4-3
cdr3_aa: CASSQDSPGASGGQETQYF

j_call: TRBJ1-1
v_call: TRBV12-3/TRBV12-4
cdr3_aa: CASSDRETEAFF

j_call: TRBJ1-6
v_call: TRBV4-1
cdr3_aa: CASSQVGRGISPLHF

j_call: TRBJ1-2
v_call: TRBV10-2
cdr3_aa: CASSEGDRGPNYGYTF

j_call: TRBJ2-5
v_call: TRBV24-1
cdr3_aa: CATSDPTGGLETQYF

j_call: TRBJ2-1
v_call: TRBV6-5
cdr3_aa: CASSPRLAGVNEQFF

j_call: TRBJ1-1
v_call: TRBV25-1
cdr3_aa: CASSEQGKNTEAFF

j_call: TRBJ2-7
v_call: TRBV28
cdr3_aa: CASSLPGTSSYEQYF

j_call: TRBJ2-2
v_call: TRBV11-2
cdr3_aa: CASSLGPGQGSGELFF

j_call: TRBJ2-1
v_call: TRBV6-5
cdr3_aa: CASSYSQGGRNEQFF

j_call: TRBJ2-7
v_call: TRBV9
cdr3_aa: CASSAPGARSLEQYF

j_call: TRBJ1-2
v_call: TRBV6-5
cdr3_aa: CASSQTGYNYGYTF

j_call: TRBJ2-7
v_call: TRBV7-2
cdr3_aa: CASSLLGRAIYEQYF

j_call: TRBJ2-1
v_call: TRBV30
cdr3_aa: CAWSVPSGVRNEQFF

j_call: TRBJ2-2
v_call: TRBV6-4
cdr3_aa: CASSDLTGGTGELFF

j_call: TRBJ2-7
v_call: TRBV3-1/TRBV3-2
cdr3_aa: CASSQARSSYEQYF

j_call: TRBJ2-7
v_call: TRBV28
cdr3_aa: CASKQGPGEQYF

j_call: TRBJ2-5
v_call: TRBV14
cdr3_aa: CASSPGESFQETQYF

j_call: TRBJ1-2
v_call: TRBV28
cdr3_aa: CASRPTGDPRNYGYTF

j_call: TRBJ2-3
v_call: TRBV19
cdr3_aa: CASSMGQGGPDTQYF

j_call: TRBJ1-1
v_call: TRBV7-9
cdr3_aa: CASSDNGGQVRAFF

j_call: TRBJ2-1
v_call: TRBV6-4
cdr3_aa: CASRGLVESSYNEQFF

j_call: TRBJ2-3
v_call: TRBV7-9
cdr3_aa: CASSAGQGDRSSTDTQYF

j_call: TRBJ1-2
v_call: TRBV28
cdr3_aa: CASSLGDPYGYTF

j_call: TRBJ1-6
v_call: TRBV2
cdr3_aa: CASWGQVGSPLHF

j_call: TRBJ1-2
v_call: TRBV3-1/TRBV3-2
cdr3_aa: CASSPFTGGASGYTF

j_call: TRBJ1-2
v_call: TRBV5-6
cdr3_aa: CASSDRGVLSYTF